Below are 15 T cell receptor beta chains sequenced from a single sample in a study of cytomegalovirus exposure and HLA in healthy donors. It was with 60 Vbeta and 13 Jbeta primers that the PCR ran. TCRdb's table, derived via immunoSEQ multiplex PCR, lists solely in-frame clones and lacks some. The data contain 120,000 or so clones, about 80% of them seen just once; the ten biggest clones take up approximately 9%. The sequenced sample consisted of PBMCs. Every receptor here comes from a man aged 30 to 45 in good health and CMV-seropositive.

CDR3 loop: CASSLGASYNEQFF. The CDR3 nucleotides read TGCGCCAGCAGCTTGGGGGCGAGTTACAATGAGCAGTTCTTC. V and J are TRBV5-1 and TRBJ2-1; D ambiguous. The germline CDR1 and CDR2 sequences are SGHRS and YFSETQ. Trimming shortened V by 0 bases and J by 4 bases, and 8 bases separated the two germline ends. The CDR3 is 14 residues long.

The genes are TRBV28 and TRBJ2-4; D unclear. V was cut by 6 bases and J by 0 bases, with 6 bases left in between. Germline CDR1 reads MDHEN; CDR2 reads SYDVKM. CDR3 length: 13 residues. The CDR3 protein is CASREIAKNIQYF. In DNA form, the CDR3 reads TGTGCCAGCAGGGAGATAGCCAAAAACATTCAGTACTTC.

This clone was found once. This chain links TRBV2 with TRBJ1-2, with TRBD1 matching 7 bases. Per the germline V gene, CDR1 is SNHLY and CDR2 is FYNNEI. The J segment lost 4 bases and the V segment lost 8 bases, leaving 16 bases of the junction unmatched. This CDR3 region has 16 residues. CDR3 in amino acids: CASLNRDRGRSYGYTF. The CDR3 DNA is TGTGCCAGCCTGAACAGGGACAGAGGAAGGAGCTATGGCTACACCTTC.

This rearrangement joins TRBV5-1 to TRBJ1-2; TRBD1 might be the D (5 bases). CDR3 length equals 14 residues. CDR1 and CDR2 (germline): SGHRS, YFSETQ. V was cut by 6 bases and J by 6 bases, with 18 bases left in between. As DNA, the CDR3 is TGCGCCAGCACCCTACGAAGGGGTTTGGATGGCTACACCTTC. Its protein is CASTLRRGLDGYTF.

The chain links TRBV27 to TRBJ1-5; the match to TRBD1 covers 8 bases. CDR3 length equals 16 residues. From germline, CDR1 is MNHEY and CDR2 SMNVEV (reference sequence). Trimming at V came to 2 bases and at J to 5 bases, leaving 8 bases not matched to a gene. As DNA, the CDR3 is TGTGCCAGCAGTTTAGCAGGGGGCATGGGGGATCAGCCCCAGCATTTT. This encodes CASSLAGGMGDQPQHF.

This chain joins TRBV19 and TRBJ1-2, with a weak D call TRBD1 (6 bases). Germline-derived CDR1 and CDR2 are LNHDA and SQIVND (reference sequence). V gave up 3 bases and J gave up 4 bases, with 18 bases separating them. CDR3 length: 16 amino acids. The CDR3 coding sequence is TGTGCCAGTAGTATGAACAGGGACCTACAATTCTATGGCTACACCTTC. Its translation is CASSMNRDLQFYGYTF.

V gene TRBV21-1 combines with J gene TRBJ2-4; the D call of TRBD1 is as the table states it, not checked on the DNA. TRBV21-1 is marked as a pseudogene. The CDR3 sequence is 13 residues long. The CDR3 DNA sequence: TGTGCCAGCAGATCAGGGGTCTCAAACAGTCAGTACTTC. This gives the protein CASRSGVSNSQYF.

The genes are TRBV11-2 and TRBJ2-5; 10 bases align to TRBD2. The CDR3 consists of 16 residues. With V trimmed by 1 base and J by 6 bases, 8 bases remained unmatched. CDR1 SGHAT and CDR2 FQNNGV come from the germline V gene. Written as DNA, the CDR3 is TGTGCCAGCAGCTTAGTCAGTAGCGGGGGGTCTAAGACCCAGTACTTC. Residues: CASSLVSSGGSKTQYF.

The chain is built from TRBV9 and TRBJ1-4; TRBD1 might be the D (6 bases). V gave up 3 bases and J gave up 6 bases, with 12 bases separating them. Germline-derived CDR1 and CDR2 are SGDLS and YYNGEE. The CDR3 consists of 14 residues. The DNA of the CDR3 is TGTGCCAGCAGCGCACAGGGTGGAGATGAAAAACTGTTTTTT. It codes for CASSAQGGDEKLFF.

The sample holds one count of this clone. The V call is TRBV30, the J call TRBJ2-3; 14 nucleotides match TRBD2. CDR3 length equals 16 residues. V lost 4 bases to trimming and J lost 4 bases; unmatched junction nucleotides: 7. Germline lookup yields CDR1 GTSNPN and CDR2 SVGIG (reference sequence). CDR3 bases: TGTGCCTGGACACTTGGGACTAGCGGGGGACCAGATACGCAGTATTTT. It is translated as CAWTLGTSGGPDTQYF.

The rearrangement links TRBV12-5 to TRBJ1-1; 7 bases fit TRBD1. V lost 0 bases to trimming and J lost 3 bases; unmatched junction nucleotides: 10. Germline V gene lookup returns CDR1 LGHNT and CDR2 FRNRAP. The CDR3 totals 17 residues. The CDR3: CASGLVQRDRLYTEAFF. The CDR3 coding sequence is TGTGCTAGTGGTTTGGTACAAAGGGACAGACTATACACTGAAGCTTTCTTT. Drawing the rest from reference TRBV12-5 and TRBJ1-1, the complete variable domain is DARVTQTPRHKVTEMGQEVTMRCQPILGHNTVFWYRQTMMQGLELLAYFRNRAPLDDSGMPKDRFSAEMPDATLATLKIQPSEPRDSAVYFCASGLVQRDRLYTEAFFGQGTRLTVV.

The gene calls are TRBV28 and TRBJ1-5; perhaps TRBD1 as D (5 bases). CDR3 size: 14 residues. Germline assignment: CDR1 MDHEN and CDR2 SYDVKM. V lost 10 bases, J lost 2 bases, and 15 bases lay in between. In DNA form, the CDR3 reads TGTGCCACCCATTACCCACAGGGCAATCAGCCCCAGCATTTT. Amino acid sequence: CATHYPQGNQPQHF.

This chain uses TRBV9 with TRBJ1-2; D unresolved. Germline V gene data show CDR1 as SGDLS and CDR2 as YYNGEE. The CDR3 extends over 14 amino acids. V lost 0 bases and J lost 8, with 14 bases in between. CDR3 coding DNA: TGTGCCAGCAGCGTAGATGGCAGGCTCGGCGGCTACACCTTC. This codes for CASSVDGRLGGYTF.

The CDR3 DNA reads as TGTGCCAGCAGCCCCACTAGCGGGGGGCTCACCGGGGAGCTGTTTTTT. Translation: CASSPTSGGLTGELFF. This chain links TRBV27 with TRBJ2-2; 12 nucleotides match TRBD2. With 6 bases clipped from V and 4 bases from J, the junction kept 6 bases outside the gene matches. This CDR3 is built from 16 residues. Germline lookup yields CDR1 MNHEY and CDR2 SMNVEV (reference sequence).

The J gene is TRBJ2-1, the V gene TRBV5-1; 13 nucleotides line up with TRBD2. V was pared by 3 bases and J by 8 bases, with 5 bases of the junction left unmatched. Germline loops: CDR1 SGHRS, CDR2 YFSETQ. The CDR3 consists of 15 residues. The CDR3 reads CASSSRLAGGHEQFF. In DNA form, the CDR3 reads TGCGCCAGCAGCTCTCGACTAGCGGGGGGCCATGAGCAGTTCTTC. The full variable domain, with the rest looked up from reference TRBV5-1 and TRBJ2-1, is KAGVTQTPRYLIKTRGQQVTLSCSPISGHRSVSWYQQTPGQGLQFLFEYFSETQRNKGNFPGRFSGRQFSNSRSEMNVSTLELGDSALYLCASSSRLAGGHEQFFGPGTRLTVL.